This T cell receptor (beta chain) was recorded in a study of OX40 agonist ivuxolimab in advanced cancers. Some clones are missing from TCRdb's copy, which holds only in-frame ones; the method was immunoSEQ multiplex PCR. The sample consists of some 82,000 clones, 85% to 90% of them appearing once. Study findings and constraints: Expanded clones were, on average, more numerous in CD8+ T cells than in CD4+. At doses 0.1 to 3.0 mg/kg, CD4+ and CD8+ clones expanded.

Germline CDR1 and CDR2: SNHLY and FYNNEI. This CDR3 has 15 amino acids. Trimming took 5 bases from V and 1 from J; bases not matched to a gene: 2. Worth noting for this clone: Its antigen is not identified.

This clonotype was sampled from an adult with an advanced solid tumor such as melanoma, head and neck, liver or kidney cancer. The starting material was CD4+ or CD8+ T cells sorted from blood, obtained in a trial of the OX40 agonist ivuxolimab. This chain links TRBV2 with TRBJ2-3; 11 bases are shared with TRBD2. In DNA, the CDR3 is TGTGCCAGCAGTCCTAGCGGGAGGCGCACAGATACGCAGTATTTT. It encodes CASSPSGRRTDTQYF.